A selection of T cell receptor beta chains follows, all from one sample in a study of blood T cell repertoires in COVID-19. Sequencing was performed with immunoSEQ multiplex PCR; in TCRdb, only in-frame clones are kept and a portion is missing. The sample has 200,000 or so clones, approximately 89% seen once; the top ten hold about 3.5%. Sequencing used PBMCs or T cells enriched from blood (not recorded which). The receptors derive from a woman in her 30s who had been exposed to COVID-19. Each CDR3 is given with its conserved first and last residue. The D gene is left open where the match is weak. Clone size is given for some rows only: seen once, a few or many times, or a class if the clone is expanded.

clone size: .
CDR3 length: 15
D gene: TRBD2
J gene: TRBJ2-1
V gene: TRBV7-2
CDR3 protein: CASTTSGSSYNEQFF
CDR3 DNA: TGTGCCAGCACTACTAGCGGGTCCTCCTACAATGAGCAGTTCTTC

clone size: .
CDR3 length: 15
D gene: TRBD1
J gene: TRBJ1-1
V gene: TRBV27
CDR3 protein: CASSHQTGGGTEAFF
CDR3 DNA: TGTGCCAGCAGTCATCAGACAGGGGGCGGCACTGAAGCTTTCTTT

clone size: few
CDR3 length: 14
D gene: .
J gene: TRBJ1-1
V gene: TRBV11-2
CDR3 protein: CASSLWPGNTEAFF
CDR3 DNA: TGTGCCAGCAGCTTATGGCCAGGGAACACTGAAGCTTTCTTT

clone size: .
CDR3 length: 14
D gene: .
J gene: TRBJ1-4
V gene: TRBV6-5
CDR3 protein: CASSTVATNEKLFF
CDR3 DNA: TGTGCCAGCAGTACGGTGGCAACTAATGAAAAACTGTTTTTT

clone size: .
CDR3 length: 13
D gene: .
J gene: TRBJ2-7
V gene: TRBV4-2
CDR3 protein: CASSQRGGGEQYF
CDR3 DNA: TGTGCCAGCAGCCAACGAGGAGGAGGCGAGCAGTACTTC

clone size: .
CDR3 length: 17
D gene: .
J gene: TRBJ1-3
V gene: TRBV18
CDR3 protein: CASSPTSGSLSGNTIYF
CDR3 DNA: TGTGCCAGCTCCCCGACCTCAGGATCTCTCTCCGGAAACACCATATATTTT

clone size: .
CDR3 length: 13
D gene: TRBD1
J gene: TRBJ1-2
V gene: TRBV28
CDR3 protein: CASRVGTGRGYTF
CDR3 DNA: TGTGCCAGCAGGGTCGGGACAGGAAGGGGCTACACCTTC

clone size: .
CDR3 length: 14
D gene: .
J gene: TRBJ1-1
V gene: TRBV19
CDR3 protein: CASSKKPLNTEAFF
CDR3 DNA: TGTGCCAGTAGTAAAAAGCCCCTGAACACTGAAGCTTTCTTT

clone size: .
CDR3 length: 14
D gene: TRBD1
J gene: TRBJ1-1
V gene: TRBV5-1
CDR3 protein: CASSRMTGGTEAFF
CDR3 DNA: TGCGCCAGCAGCAGAATGACAGGGGGCACTGAAGCTTTCTTT

clone size: .
CDR3 length: 14
D gene: .
J gene: TRBJ2-7
V gene: TRBV10-3
CDR3 protein: CATRGAARTYEQYF
CDR3 DNA: TGTGCCACCAGGGGGGCGGCCCGGACCTACGAGCAGTACTTC

clone size: .
CDR3 length: 17
D gene: .
J gene: TRBJ2-1
V gene: TRBV11-2
CDR3 protein: CASSLVSQGLPYNEQFF
CDR3 DNA: TGTGCCAGCAGCTTAGTTTCACAGGGTCTTCCCTACAATGAGCAGTTCTTC

clone size: .
CDR3 length: 14
D gene: TRBD2
J gene: TRBJ2-1
V gene: TRBV20-1
CDR3 protein: CSASRAGAYNEQFF
CDR3 DNA: TGCAGTGCTAGTCGAGCGGGAGCGTACAATGAGCAGTTCTTC

clone size: .
CDR3 length: 15
D gene: .
J gene: TRBJ2-2
V gene: TRBV19
CDR3 protein: CASSIFSENTGELFF
CDR3 DNA: TGTGCCAGTAGTATTTTTTCAGAGAACACCGGGGAGCTGTTTTTT

clone size: .
CDR3 length: 13
D gene: .
J gene: TRBJ2-1
V gene: TRBV11-2
CDR3 protein: CASSFDEGDEQFF
CDR3 DNA: TGTGCCAGCAGCTTCGACGAGGGCGATGAGCAGTTCTTC

clone size: .
CDR3 length: 16
D gene: .
J gene: TRBJ1-4
V gene: TRBV4-1
CDR3 protein: CASSQGGQISSEKLFF
CDR3 DNA: TGCGCCAGCAGCCAAGGTGGACAGATCAGTAGTGAAAAACTGTTTTTT

clone size: .
CDR3 length: 14
D gene: .
J gene: TRBJ2-2
V gene: TRBV19
CDR3 protein: CASSTTGNTGELFF
CDR3 DNA: TGTGCCAGTAGTACGACAGGGAACACCGGGGAGCTGTTTTTT